Shown below are 6 T cell receptor beta chains from a single sample sequenced in a study of T cell repertoires in cytomegalovirus infection. These TCRs' antigens remain unknown. From the reads, TCRdb called clonotypes with MiXCR, one entry per CDR3 protein. Here the sample spans tens of thousands of distinct CDR3 sequences, more than 25% being singletons. Sequencing was performed on CD8+ T cells from cultured PBMCs, taken from culture after CMV antigen stimulation. The receptors shown here come from a human donor in good health (CMV status not recorded). Some clones in this sample may be carry-over from other donors' samples.

The chain uses TRBV9 and TRBJ2-1, with D possibly TRBD1 on 5 matching bases. Trimming pared 4 bases from V and 5 bases from J, leaving 19 bases between. Per germline, CDR1 SGDLS and CDR2 YYNGEE. The CDR3 spans 16 residues. In DNA form, the CDR3 reads TGTGCCAGCAGCTCAGGGCCCTGGGGCATGGACAATGAGCAGTTCTTC. It codes for CASSSGPWGMDNEQFF.

In this sample, this clonotype turned up a few times. The chain carries TRBV7-8 and TRBJ1-4; D not certain. V lost 5 bases and J lost 7, with 11 bases in between. The germline gives CDR1 SGHVS, CDR2 FQNEAQ. The CDR3 is made up of 13 amino acids. CDR3 region: CASSLEDGEKLFF. The CDR3 DNA sequence: TGTGCCAGCAGCCTCGAAGACGGTGAAAAACTGTTTTTT.

This rearrangement joins TRBV29-1 to TRBJ2-5; D may be TRBD1 or TRBD2 (5 bases each). CDR1 SQVTM and CDR2 ANQGSEA come from the germline V gene. This CDR3 has 15 amino acids. The V gene lost 4 bases and the J gene lost 5 bases, with 20 bases spanning the gap. CDR3 DNA: TGCAGCGTTGGTGGTGGGGGAGCTTCATCGGAGACCCAGTACTTC. Protein: CSVGGGGASSETQYF.

The sample holds a few counts of this clonotype. V and J are TRBV28 and TRBJ2-3; D unclear. The CDR3 extends over 11 amino acids. Trimming removed 8 bases at V and 5 bases at J, with 8 bases between. Germline V CDR1 and CDR2: MDHEN, SYDVKM. The CDR3 reads CASYFGDTQYF. CDR3 nucleotide sequence: TGTGCCAGCTATTTTGGAGATACGCAGTATTTT.

This chain links TRBV18 with TRBJ1-2, with a weak D call TRBD1 (6 bases). Trimming pared 6 bases from V and 5 bases from J, leaving 22 bases between. The CDR3 is 16 residues long. The germline V gene has CDR1 KGHSH and CDR2 LQKENI. The CDR3 coding sequence is TGTGCCAGCTCTCCCGTTGGGGGGGCGAATGGATATGGCTACACCTTC. Residues: CASSPVGGANGYGYTF. The variable domain in full, with the rest retrieved from reference TRBV18 and TRBJ1-2, is NAGVMQNPRHLVRRRGQEARLRCSPMKGHSHVYWYRQLPEEGLKFMVYLQKENIIDESGMPKERFSAEFPKEGPSILRIQQVVRGDSAAYFCASSPVGGANGYGYTFGSGTRLTVV.

This clonotype was counted only a few times. V usage is TRBV12-3 or TRBV12-4 and J usage is TRBJ1-1; weak D call: TRBD1 (5 bases). The CDR3 is 16 residues long. With 5 bases removed from V and 5 bases from J, the gap between germline ends came to 21 bases. CDR3 nucleotide sequence: TGTGCCAGCAGTCCCGGTTACGGGGCAAATAGTACTGAAGCTTTCTTT. Translation: CASSPGYGANSTEAFF.